What follows are 8 T cell receptor beta chains derived from one specimen sequenced in a study of blood T cell repertoires in COVID-19. TCRdb's copy holds only in-frame clones and misses some; the assay was immunoSEQ multiplex PCR. The data show 150,000 to 250,000 clones, with approximately 82% seen just once and 6.9% held by the top ten. Sequenced: peripheral blood. The source of these receptors is a human donor with acute or convalescent COVID-19. The donor label of this sample is uncertain.

Here the CDR3 reads CASSLVGVTEAFF. CDR3 DNA sequence: TGTGCCAGCAGCTTGGTCGGGGTCACTGAAGCTTTCTTT. This chain uses TRBV5-4 with TRBJ1-1; D call uncertain. The V end was cut by 0 bases, the J end by 4 bases, with 7 bases between. The CDR3 length is 13 residues. CDR1 is SGHNT and CDR2 is YYREEE in the germline V gene (reference sequence).

The rearrangement links TRBV11-1 to TRBJ1-2; D remains unclear. This CDR3 has 14 amino acids. The V gene lost 5 bases and the J gene lost 4 bases, with 14 bases spanning the gap. The V gene's germline CDR1 is SGHAT and CDR2 FQDESV (reference sequence). The CDR3 coding sequence is TGTGCCAGCAGCCCCGGTGAGAGCGGCTATGGCTACACCTTC. Amino acids: CASSPGESGYGYTF.

The chain links TRBV19 to TRBJ1-4, with D perhaps TRBD1 (5 bases). V was cut by 8 bases and J by 7 bases, with 20 bases left in between. There are 15 residues in the CDR3. Germline values: CDR1 LNHDA, CDR2 SQIVND (reference sequence). CDR3 residues: CASAPNRPGSEKLFF. CDR3 nucleotide sequence: TGTGCCAGTGCCCCGAACAGGCCCGGGAGTGAAAAACTGTTTTTT.

V is TRBV5-1 and J is TRBJ1-1; TRBD1 agrees at 8 bases. Germline V gene data show CDR1 as SGHRS and CDR2 as YFSETQ. The V and J ends lost 0 bases and 4 bases, in that order; junction bases with no gene match: 2. The CDR3 length is 14 residues. The CDR3 sequence is CASSLGTGSTEAFF. DNA for the CDR3: TGCGCCAGCAGCTTGGGGACAGGGAGCACTGAAGCTTTCTTT.

This chain connects TRBV15 to TRBJ2-1; no reliable D call. The germline V gene has CDR1 LNHNV and CDR2 YYDKDF (reference sequence). CDR3 length: 14 amino acids. Trimming removed 1 base from V and 6 bases from J, with 10 bases in between. The CDR3, as DNA: TGTGCCACCAGCAGAGGATCCCCCAGCAATGAGCAGTTCTTC. Protein: CATSRGSPSNEQFF.

The chain employs TRBV6-5 and TRBJ2-2; the match to TRBD1 covers 8 bases. V lost 5 bases and J lost 8; bases outside the gene matches: 10. The CDR3 extends over 15 amino acids. From germline, CDR1 is MNHEY and CDR2 SVGAGI. CDR3 sequence: CASSPRTGLAGELFF. Here the CDR3 DNA reads TGTGCCAGCAGTCCCCGGACAGGGCTAGCTGGGGAGCTGTTTTTT.

Only one count was recorded for this clone. This chain uses TRBV30 with TRBJ2-1; possible D gene TRBD2, 6 bases. The CDR3 loop spans 15 amino acids. CDR1 is GTSNPN, CDR2 SVGIG, per germline (reference sequence). Trimming took off 3 bases at V and 1 base at J, with 13 bases between the two ends. The CDR3 coding sequence is TGTGCCTGGAGCAAGGGACTGGCTTCCTACAATGAGCAGTTCTTC. Its protein is CAWSKGLASYNEQFF.

The J gene is TRBJ2-3, the V gene TRBV10-1, with 11 bases identical to TRBD2. This CDR3 has 16 residues. The V segment lost 6 bases and the J segment 0 bases; nucleotides outside the gene matches: 5. Germline lookup yields CDR1 WNHNN and CDR2 SYGVQD (reference sequence). Here the CDR3 DNA reads TGCGCCAGCAGCGCCGGGACTAGCGGTAGCACAGATACGCAGTATTTT. Translating gives CASSAGTSGSTDTQYF.